This entry concerns a single TCR beta chain. Its antigen is unknown. This sample is part of a study of T cell responses to AZD1222 COVID-19 vaccine. The assay was immunoSEQ multiplex PCR, and TCRdb's table has in-frame clones only and misses some. The sample contains more than 150,000 clones, around 90% of which appear only once. Germline CDR1 is KGHSH and CDR2 is LQKENI. Trimming shortened V by 4 bases and J by 1 base, and 23 bases separated the two germline ends. This CDR3 comprises 19 residues. Regarding the study as a whole: Scientists sampled the repertoires only once the peak T cell response had passed. With dominance at 160-218 and 743-854, vaccine-associated CD4 TCRs spanned spike. Donor demographics were predominantly white British with a female majority; clonal diversity may be underestimated.

The gene calls are TRBV18 and TRBJ1-3, with D unclear. The sequencing here drew on peripheral blood, taken 28 days after the second AZD1222 dose. The origin of this receptor is an adult who received the AZD1222 COVID-19 vaccine. The CDR3 DNA is TGTGCCAGCTCACTTTTGAGTCCGCTTTCTATCCTGTCTGGAAACACCATATATTTT. It specifies CASSLLSPLSILSGNTIYF. The full variable domain, completed using reference TRBV18 and TRBJ1-3, is NAGVMQNPRHLVRRRGQEARLRCSPMKGHSHVYWYRQLPEEGLKFMVYLQKENIIDESGMPKERFSAEFPKEGPSILRIQQVVRGDSAAYFCASSLLSPLSILSGNTIYFGEGSWLTVV.